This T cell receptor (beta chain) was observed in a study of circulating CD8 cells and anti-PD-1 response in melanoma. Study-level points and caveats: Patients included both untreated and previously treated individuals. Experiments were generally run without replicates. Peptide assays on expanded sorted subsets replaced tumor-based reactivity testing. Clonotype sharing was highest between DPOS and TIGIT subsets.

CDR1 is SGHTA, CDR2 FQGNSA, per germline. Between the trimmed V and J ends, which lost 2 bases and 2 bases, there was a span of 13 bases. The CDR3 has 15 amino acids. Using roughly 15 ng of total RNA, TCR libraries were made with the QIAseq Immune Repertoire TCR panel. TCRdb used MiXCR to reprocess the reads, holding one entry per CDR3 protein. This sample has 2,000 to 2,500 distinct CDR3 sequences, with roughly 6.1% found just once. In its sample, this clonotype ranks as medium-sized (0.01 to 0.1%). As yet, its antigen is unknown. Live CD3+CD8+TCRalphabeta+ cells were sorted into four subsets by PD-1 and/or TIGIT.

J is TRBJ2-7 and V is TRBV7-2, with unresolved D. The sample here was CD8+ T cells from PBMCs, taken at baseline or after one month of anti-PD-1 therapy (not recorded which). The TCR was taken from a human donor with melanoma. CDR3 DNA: TGTGCCAGCAGCTTATCTGGCAGAACCACCTACGAGCAGTACTTC. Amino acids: CASSLSGRTTYEQYF.